The rows below give T cell receptor beta chains drawn from one sample of a study of blood T cell repertoires in COVID-19. Data came from immunoSEQ multiplex PCR; TCRdb stores just in-frame clones and leaves some out. The sample lists approximately 93,000 clones, roughly 88% seen once, with roughly 2.1% in the top ten. The material sequenced was peripheral blood. The source of these receptors is a man aged 45-60 years with COVID-19, enrolled during active disease. CDR3s include the opening cysteine and the closing phenylalanine or tryptophan. The D gene is left open where the match is weak. Clone size is shown for a subset of rows, as once, few, many or a class of expanded clone.

NA,TRBJ1-6,TRBD1,TRBV2,CASSERGPGPTSPLHF,TGTGCCAGCAGTGAAAGGGGGCCGGGTCCCACGTCACCCCTCCACTTT
NA,TRBJ1-5,NA,TRBV21-1,CASSKDNVGWQGGHQPQHF,TGTGCCAGCAGCAAAGACAACGTAGGATGGCAGGGAGGCCATCAGCCCCAGCATTTT
NA,TRBJ1-6,NA,TRBV27,CASSSLLGSSYNSPLHF,TGTGCCAGCAGTTCCCTTTTGGGGAGCTCCTATAATTCACCCCTCCACTTT
NA,TRBJ1-2,NA,TRBV7-3,CASSLRGGMGVDGYTF,TGTGCCAGCAGCTTGAGGGGCGGGATGGGTGTCGATGGCTACACCTTC
NA,TRBJ1-1,NA,TRBV10-3,CAISAKQGWSRTEAFF,TGTGCCATCAGTGCAAAACAGGGCTGGAGTCGGACTGAAGCTTTCTTT
NA,TRBJ2-1,NA,TRBV30,CAWSDQGTIYNEQFF,TGTGCCTGGAGTGATCAGGGCACCATCTACAATGAGCAGTTCTTC
few,TRBJ2-2,TRBD2,TRBV9,CASSVGERGGTGELFF,TGTGCCAGCAGCGTAGGGGAGCGGGGGGGCACCGGGGAGCTGTTTTTT
NA,TRBJ2-5,TRBD2,TRBV24-1,CATSDSSGAQWGTQYF,TGTGCCACCAGTGACTCTAGCGGGGCCCAATGGGGGACCCAGTACTTC
NA,TRBJ1-6,TRBD1,TRBV9,CASSVRDRGDSPLHF,TGTGCCAGCAGCGTCCGGGACAGGGGCGACTCACCCCTCCACTTT
NA,TRBJ2-1,NA,TRBV5-4,CASSLGGGSYNEQFF,TGTGCCAGCAGCTTGGGAGGGGGCTCCTACAATGAGCAGTTCTTC
NA,TRBJ1-1,TRBD1,TRBV19,CASSARDRGFGTEAFF,TGTGCCAGTAGTGCCAGGGACAGGGGCTTTGGAACTGAAGCTTTCTTT
NA,TRBJ2-1,TRBD2,TRBV11-3,CASSHSGGVNNEQFF,TGTGCCAGCAGCCATAGCGGGGGGGTTAACAATGAGCAGTTCTTC
NA,TRBJ2-2,TRBD2,TRBV7-8,CASSLVGGGDTGELFF,TGTGCCAGCAGCTTAGTCGGGGGGGGCGACACCGGGGAGCTGTTTTTT
once,TRBJ2-7,NA,TRBV6-5,CASSYSRGIREQYF,TGTGCCAGCAGTTACTCGAGGGGGATCCGCGAGCAGTACTTC
once,TRBJ2-7,TRBD1,TRBV27,CASRKTGGPYYEQYF,TGTGCCAGCAGGAAAACAGGGGGCCCCTACTACGAGCAGTACTTC
NA,TRBJ1-1,NA,TRBV7-2,CASSFDRVLGTEAFF,TGTGCCAGCAGCTTTGATCGGGTGCTAGGCACTGAAGCTTTCTTT
many,TRBJ1-5,NA,TRBV19,CASSTSLNQPQHF,TGTGCCAGTAGTACAAGTCTAAATCAGCCCCAGCATTTT
NA,TRBJ2-2,TRBD1,TRBV24-1,CATSASAGTGSNTGELFF,TGTGCCACCAGTGCCAGCGCCGGGACAGGAAGCAACACCGGGGAGCTGTTTTTT
NA,TRBJ1-5,NA,TRBV7-9,CASSFTGLNQPQHF,TGTGCCAGCAGCTTCACAGGTCTCAATCAGCCCCAGCATTTT
NA,TRBJ2-7,NA,TRBV5-1,CASSEGHQIFF,TGCGCCAGCAGCGAGGGACACCAAATCTTCTTC
NA,TRBJ1-6,NA,TRBV27,CASSLGLDIGSPLHF,TGTGCCAGCAGTTTGGGTTTAGACATTGGATCACCCCTCCACTTT
NA,TRBJ2-1,TRBD1,TRBV9,CASSVGRGLYNEQFF,TGTGCCAGCAGCGTAGGAAGGGGGCTCTACAATGAGCAGTTCTTC
once,TRBJ2-1,NA,TRBV3-1/TRBV3-2,CASSQGTAGCLF,TGTGCCAGCAGCCAAGGTACGGCGGGGTGCCTCTTC
NA,TRBJ1-6,NA,TRBV19,CASSILSGATGNSPLHF,TGTGCCAGTAGTATTCTGTCAGGGGCGACGGGTAATTCACCCCTCCACTTT
once,TRBJ1-6,NA,TRBV7-2,CASSLAARWDSPLHF,TGTGCCAGCAGCTTAGCGGCGCGGTGGGATTCACCCCTCCACTTT
once,TRBJ2-2,NA,TRBV7-2,CASSLGGFSEPGELFF,TGTGCCAGCAGCTTAGGAGGGTTTTCGGAACCCGGGGAGCTGTTTTTT
NA,TRBJ1-2,NA,TRBV7-9,CASSARADGYTF,TGTGCCAGCAGCGCCAGGGCGGATGGCTACACCTTC
NA,TRBJ1-2,NA,TRBV28,CASSLGQLFNYGYTF,TGTGCCAGCAGTTTGGGCCAGCTATTTAACTATGGCTACACCTTC
NA,TRBJ2-3,TRBD2,TRBV12-5,CASGSSGGGFTDTQYF,TGTGCTAGTGGTTCGAGCGGGGGGGGCTTCACAGATACGCAGTATTTT